Following are 20 T cell receptor beta chains from one sample sequenced in a study of cytomegalovirus exposure and HLA in healthy donors. Using immunoSEQ multiplex PCR, the repertoire was profiled, and TCRdb retains in-frame clones only, with some absent. The table has about 82,000 clones, 85% to 95% seen once. The specimen sequenced was PBMCs. The receptor source for this set is a man younger than 35 in good health and CMV-seronegative.

The V call is TRBV5-1, the J call TRBJ2-1; 7 nucleotides agree with TRBD2. Germline trimming cut 5 bases from V and 6 bases from J; bases unmatched to any gene: 11. The CDR3 extends over 15 amino acids. In germline, CDR1 is SGHRS, CDR2 YFSETQ. CDR3 sequence (DNA): TGCGCCAGCAGTCTTAGCGGGTTAAGCGGCAATGAGCAGTTCTTC. It translates to CASSLSGLSGNEQFF.

This chain uses TRBV18 with TRBJ1-2; 8 bases fit TRBD1. The CDR3 is 14 residues long. The V segment lost 4 bases and the J segment 6 bases; nucleotides outside the gene matches: 7. Germline CDR1 KGHSH, CDR2 LQKENI. Written as DNA, the CDR3 is TGTGCCAGCTCACTCATGGACAGGGACGATGGCTACACCTTC. Translating it yields CASSLMDRDDGYTF.

V and J are TRBV7-9 and TRBJ2-5, with 7 bases identical to TRBD2. Germline CDR1 SEHNR, CDR2 FQNEAQ (reference sequence). The CDR3 contains 13 residues. The J segment lost 4 bases and the V segment lost 6 bases, leaving 5 bases of the junction unmatched. The CDR3 sequence is CASSIAGGETQYF. The CDR3 DNA is TGTGCCAGCAGTATAGCGGGCGGAGAGACCCAGTACTTC.

This clone occurred once. CDR3: CASSGLAGVGETQYF. The CDR3 DNA is TGTGCCAGCTCCGGACTAGCGGGAGTCGGTGAGACCCAGTACTTC. V and J are TRBV18 and TRBJ2-5, with 13 bases matching TRBD2. CDR1 and CDR2 from the germline V gene are KGHSH and LQKENI. Trimming at V came to 6 bases and at J to 5 bases, leaving 6 bases not matched to a gene. This CDR3 is built from 15 residues. The whole variable domain, remainder taken from reference TRBV18 and TRBJ2-5, is NAGVMQNPRHLVRRRGQEARLRCSPMKGHSHVYWYRQLPEEGLKFMVYLQKENIIDESGMPKERFSAEFPKEGPSILRIQQVVRGDSAAYFCASSGLAGVGETQYFGPGTRLLVL.

The chain carries TRBV14 and TRBJ1-2; tentatively, D is TRBD1 (6 bases). The CDR3 totals 14 residues. Trimming pared 0 bases from V and 6 bases from J, leaving 11 bases between. Germline V gives CDR1 SGHDN, CDR2 FVKESK. CDR3 region: CASSQDLAGDGYTF. The CDR3 nucleotides read TGTGCCAGCAGCCAAGATTTGGCAGGGGATGGCTACACCTTC.

The V call is TRBV27, the J call TRBJ2-1; D might be TRBD1 (6 bases). The CDR3 sequence is 15 residues long. CDR1 is MNHEY and CDR2 is SMNVEV in the germline V gene (reference sequence). V dropped 5 bases and J dropped 5 bases, with 16 bases sitting between them. This CDR3 is CASSPTNGQNNEQFF. The DNA for the CDR3 is TGTGCCAGCAGTCCAACCAACGGACAGAACAATGAGCAGTTCTTC.

The V and J genes are TRBV5-1 and TRBJ2-4; D possibly corresponds to TRBD2 (6 bases). The CDR3 is made up of 13 amino acids. Germline V gives CDR1 SGHRS, CDR2 YFSETQ. V was shortened by 2 bases and J by 6 bases, with 9 bases between the two germline ends. CDR3 sequence (DNA): TGCGCCAGCAGCTTATCGGGGGTAAACATTCAGTACTTC. Translated: CASSLSGVNIQYF. The entire variable domain, with the rest obtained from reference TRBV5-1 and TRBJ2-4, is as follows: KAGVTQTPRYLIKTRGQQVTLSCSPISGHRSVSWYQQTPGQGLQFLFEYFSETQRNKGNFPGRFSGRQFSNSRSEMNVSTLELGDSALYLCASSLSGVNIQYFGAGTRLSVL.

The rearrangement uses TRBV30 and TRBJ1-4, with 9 positions matching TRBD1. The CDR3 is 13 residues long. CDR1 is GTSNPN, CDR2 SVGIG, per germline (reference sequence). The trim removed 5 bases at V and 6 bases at J, leaving 4 bases unmatched. The CDR3 sequence is CAWGTGTYEKLFF. CDR3 sequence (DNA): TGTGCCTGGGGGACAGGGACCTATGAAAAACTGTTTTTT.

V and J are TRBV27 and TRBJ2-7; D may be TRBD2 (5 bases). The V gene lost 6 bases and the J gene lost 3 bases, with 18 bases spanning the gap. Germline V gene sequence: CDR1 MNHEY, CDR2 SMNVEV (reference sequence). This CDR3 is built from 15 residues. The CDR3 is CASSPKDFGIYEQYF. CDR3 nucleotides: TGTGCCAGCAGCCCAAAGGACTTCGGGATCTACGAGCAGTACTTC.

V and J are TRBV6-5 and TRBJ2-7; D possibly corresponds to TRBD1 (6 bases). This CDR3 region has 13 residues. V shed 6 bases and J shed 4 bases, with 13 bases lying between them. The germline gives CDR1 MNHEY, CDR2 SVGAGI. The CDR3 sequence is CASRRTDGYEQYF. The DNA for the CDR3 is TGTGCCAGCAGAAGGACAGACGGGTACGAGCAGTACTTC.

The chain has TRBV21-1 and TRBJ2-7; the table gives TRBD1 as D, unverified against the DNA. TRBV21-1 is flagged as a pseudogene. The CDR3 contains 16 residues. The CDR3 nucleotides are TGTGCCAGCAGCAGCGAGGGACAGGGACACTCCTACGAGCAGTACTTC. It is translated as CASSSEGQGHSYEQYF.

V usage is TRBV29-1 and J usage is TRBJ2-7; possibly TRBD2 for D (6 bases). CDR3 length: 11 amino acids. Germline V gene sequence: CDR1 SQVTM, CDR2 ANQGSEA. The germline V and J ends were trimmed by 4 bases and 6 bases, with 10 bases remaining between them. CDR3: CSVGQGGEQYF. Written as DNA, the CDR3 is TGCAGCGTTGGTCAGGGAGGCGAGCAGTACTTC.

The table lists this clone with a few counts. The chain recombines TRBV19 with TRBJ2-7, with 11 bases fitting TRBD1. CDR1 is LNHDA and CDR2 is SQIVND in the germline V gene (reference sequence). Germline trimming cut 5 bases from V and 4 bases from J; bases unmatched to any gene: 7. The CDR3 runs 15 residues. The CDR3 here is CASSLRTGGKYEQYF. In DNA, the CDR3 is TGTGCCAGTAGTCTCCGGACAGGGGGCAAGTACGAGCAGTACTTC.

This chain uses TRBV28 with TRBJ2-7; TRBD1 agrees at 7 bases. Losses at the gene ends were 2 bases for V and 0 bases for J; bases not matched to a gene: 4. The germline CDR1 and CDR2 sequences are MDHEN and SYDVKM. The CDR3 covers 15 residues. In DNA form, the CDR3 reads TGTGCCAGCAGTTTACCCGGACAGGACTCCTACGAGCAGTACTTC. This sequence encodes CASSLPGQDSYEQYF.

This chain links TRBV5-1 with TRBJ2-5, with unresolved D. V lost 4 bases to trimming and J lost 5 bases, with 18 bases between them. The CDR3 sequence is 15 residues long. CDR1 and CDR2 from the germline V gene are SGHRS and YFSETQ. DNA for the CDR3: TGCGCCAGCAGCATCTCGATCCCCGAGTGGGAGACCCAGTACTTC. Amino acids: CASSISIPEWETQYF.

V is TRBV7-9 and J is TRBJ2-5; TRBD2 aligns across 8 bases. The germline gives CDR1 SEHNR, CDR2 FQNEAQ (reference sequence). V was pared by 5 bases and J by 0 bases, with 5 bases of the junction left unmatched. The CDR3 totals 15 residues. The CDR3 DNA reads as TGTGCCAGCAGCGCACGGACTAGCCACCAAGAGACCCAGTACTTC. This translates into CASSARTSHQETQYF.

This clone was seen only once. This chain connects TRBV4-2 to TRBJ2-3; D unclear. The CDR3 spans 15 residues. From germline, CDR1 is LGHNA and CDR2 YNFKEQ. Trimming shortened V by 5 bases and J by 2 bases, and 14 bases separated the two germline ends. CDR3 in DNA: TGTGCCAGCAGCTCTTCGGAACAGTTCACAGATACGCAGTATTTT. Translating it yields CASSSSEQFTDTQYF.

The V call is TRBV4-2, the J call TRBJ1-2, with 8 bases lining up with TRBD1. The CDR3 runs to 15 residues. The V segment lost 6 bases and the J segment 8 bases; nucleotides outside the gene matches: 14. CDR1 and CDR2 (germline): LGHNA, YNFKEQ. Here the CDR3 DNA reads TGTGCCAGCAGTGGTTCGGGGACAGGCGCCAGGGGCTACACCTTC. It is translated as CASSGSGTGARGYTF.

The chain couples TRBV30 to TRBJ2-7; TRBD1 matches 8 bases. Germline V gives CDR1 GTSNPN, CDR2 SVGIG (reference sequence). Trimming at V came to 2 bases and at J to 3 bases, leaving 3 bases not matched to a gene. The length of the CDR3 is 13 residues. CDR3 residues: CAWSHGQGYEQYF. CDR3 nucleotide sequence: TGTGCCTGGAGTCATGGACAGGGCTACGAGCAGTACTTC.

The V and J genes are TRBV9 and TRBJ1-1; D gene uncertain. The CDR3 spans 13 residues. The germline V gene encodes CDR1 SGDLS and CDR2 YYNGEE. V gave up 4 bases and J gave up 5 bases, with 12 bases separating them. In DNA form, the CDR3 reads TGTGCCAGCAGCCCTCCGGGAGGGACTGAAGCTTTCTTT. This gives the protein CASSPPGGTEAFF.